Only a few counts were recorded for the clone carrying this T cell receptor beta chain. This entry belongs to a study of blood T cell repertoires in COVID-19. Study-level information: PBMCs, B-cell-depleted T cells, or T cells provided the cDNA or gDNA that made up the material.

In the authors' workflow: The assay estimated nucleated cells by amplifying reference gene primers. Generated by immunoSEQ multiplex PCR, the TCRdb table keeps only in-frame clones and is missing some. V and J calls plus clone size are reproduced from that table; the DNA served to infer D and trimming. The sample lists approximately 180,000 clones, 85% occurring once. Seattle's enrolled individuals joined amid active infection and were then monitored longitudinally. In germline, CDR1 is SGHRS, CDR2 YFSETQ. The CDR3 runs to 15 residues. V lost 1 base to trimming and J lost 1 base, with 11 bases between them.

Material for sequencing was peripheral blood. The rearrangement links TRBV5-1 to TRBJ1-1, with a possible D match to TRBD1 (5 bases). The source of this sequence is a person between 65 and 79 years old with COVID-19, enrolled during active disease. In DNA, the CDR3 is TGCGCCAGCAGCTTGTGGGGCGCAACGAACACTGAAGCTTTCTTT. Translating it yields CASSLWGATNTEAFF.